This is a list of T cell receptor beta chains from one sample in a study of T-cell memory formation after mild COVID-19. TCRdb itself ran the 5' RACE reads through MiXCR, one entry per CDR3 protein. The table records 400,000 to 550,000 distinct CDR3 sequences, about 23% of them present only once. Specimen: PBMCs or a T cell subset sorted from them (not recorded which). Receptor source: an adult woman who had mild COVID-19 (a few samples of this study predate the infection). Cell type and time point are not known. The CDR3 runs from the conserved cysteine through the conserved F or W. The order of the fields is J gene, clone size, D gene, V gene, CDR3 DNA, CDR3 protein. A D gene is named only where the DNA matches it firmly. Size is omitted from some rows. Given values are once, few, many or a class for expanded clones.

J gene: TRBJ1-3; clone size: -; D gene: TRBD1; V gene: TRBV9; CDR3 DNA: TGTGCCAGCAGCACCCGTCCCGGGACAGCTTTAAGCTCTGGAAACACCATATATTTT; CDR3 protein: CASSTRPGTALSSGNTIYF
J gene: TRBJ2-7; clone size: -; D gene: TRBD2; V gene: TRBV7-9; CDR3 DNA: TGTGCCAGCAGCTCGGGACTAGCGGGAGAGAGCTCCTACGAGCAGTACTTC; CDR3 protein: CASSSGLAGESSYEQYF
J gene: TRBJ2-3; clone size: -; D gene: TRBD2; V gene: TRBV11-3; CDR3 DNA: TGTGCCAGCAGCTTTAGCGGGAGAAGGATATTGCCAGATACGCAGTATTTT; CDR3 protein: CASSFSGRRILPDTQYF
J gene: TRBJ2-7; clone size: -; D gene: -; V gene: TRBV5-1; CDR3 DNA: TGCGCCAGCAGCTTGGGATGGGGGGCCGAGCAGTACTTC; CDR3 protein: CASSLGWGAEQYF
J gene: TRBJ2-7; clone size: -; D gene: TRBD1; V gene: TRBV29-1; CDR3 DNA: TGCAGCGTTGAAGTCCCCGGGACAGGGTTCCTACCCTACGAGCAGTACTTC; CDR3 protein: CSVEVPGTGFLPYEQYF
J gene: TRBJ2-7; clone size: once; D gene: -; V gene: TRBV11-2; CDR3 DNA: TGTGCCAGCAGCCCGGGGGAGGCCTACGAGCAGTACTTC; CDR3 protein: CASSPGEAYEQYF
J gene: TRBJ2-1; clone size: few; D gene: -; V gene: TRBV11-1; CDR3 DNA: TGTGCCAGCAGCAAAGGGGCTCTCTCCTACAATGAGCAGTTCTTC; CDR3 protein: CASSKGALSYNEQFF
J gene: TRBJ2-7; clone size: -; D gene: -; V gene: TRBV18; CDR3 DNA: TGTGCCAGCTCCCCACCCGACGGCTACGAGCAGTACTTC; CDR3 protein: CASSPPDGYEQYF
J gene: TRBJ1-1; clone size: few; D gene: -; V gene: TRBV29-1; CDR3 DNA: TGCAGCGAGGGATTGAACACTGAAGCTTTCTTT; CDR3 protein: CSEGLNTEAFF
J gene: TRBJ2-3; clone size: -; D gene: -; V gene: TRBV5-4; CDR3 DNA: TGTGCCAGCAGCGGGGGGGCCTGGGGGCGGGATACGCAGTATTTT; CDR3 protein: CASSGGAWGRDTQYF
J gene: TRBJ2-1; clone size: -; D gene: TRBD2; V gene: TRBV28; CDR3 DNA: TGTGCCAGCAGGGGTGTTGCGGGAGTCAATGAGCAGTTATTC; CDR3 protein: CASRGVAGVNEQLF
J gene: TRBJ2-7; clone size: few; D gene: TRBD2; V gene: TRBV3-1; CDR3 DNA: TGTGCCAGCAGCCAAGGGTTAGCGGGAGGTGATGAGCAGTACTTC; CDR3 protein: CASSQGLAGGDEQYF
J gene: TRBJ2-7; clone size: -; D gene: TRBD2; V gene: TRBV20-1; CDR3 DNA: TGCAGTGCTAATCGACTAGCGGGGTCTTCTGCCTACGAGCAGTACTTC; CDR3 protein: CSANRLAGSSAYEQYF
J gene: TRBJ1-3; clone size: few; D gene: TRBD1; V gene: TRBV20-1; CDR3 DNA: TGCAGTGCGCTAGCTAGGGGACAGGGGGCGTCGGGAAACACCATATATTTT; CDR3 protein: CSALARGQGASGNTIYF
J gene: TRBJ2-7; clone size: few; D gene: -; V gene: TRBV18; CDR3 DNA: TGTGCCAGCTCACCACAGGATTCCTACGAGCAGTACTTC; CDR3 protein: CASSPQDSYEQYF
J gene: TRBJ1-2; clone size: -; D gene: -; V gene: TRBV20-1; CDR3 DNA: TGCAGTGCTAGACAGGGGTACGACTATGGCTACACCTTC; CDR3 protein: CSARQGYDYGYTF
J gene: TRBJ2-5; clone size: few; D gene: -; V gene: TRBV5-1; CDR3 DNA: TGCGCCAGCAGCTTGGAGGGGTCGTACCAAGAGACCCAGTACTTC; CDR3 protein: CASSLEGSYQETQYF
J gene: TRBJ1-1; clone size: -; D gene: -; V gene: TRBV29-1; CDR3 DNA: TGCAGCGTTGGGTTGGGCTCGAACACTGAAGCTTTCTTT; CDR3 protein: CSVGLGSNTEAFF
J gene: TRBJ2-1; clone size: few; D gene: TRBD2; V gene: TRBV9; CDR3 DNA: TGTGCCAGCAGCGTAGACAGACTAGCGGGTGACAATGAGCAGTTCTTC; CDR3 protein: CASSVDRLAGDNEQFF
J gene: TRBJ2-1; clone size: -; D gene: TRBD1; V gene: TRBV19; CDR3 DNA: TGTGCCAGTAGTATAGATGACAGGGGGGTGAATGAGCAGTTCTTC; CDR3 protein: CASSIDDRGVNEQFF
J gene: TRBJ2-6; clone size: few; D gene: TRBD1; V gene: TRBV12-3/TRBV12-4; CDR3 DNA: TGTGCCAGCAGTTACAGGGGGTCTGGGGCCAACGTCCTGACTTTC; CDR3 protein: CASSYRGSGANVLTF
J gene: TRBJ2-7; clone size: -; D gene: -; V gene: TRBV6-6; CDR3 DNA: TGTGCCAGCAGGATGGACCGACAGCGTCAGCAGTACTTC; CDR3 protein: CASRMDRQRQQYF
J gene: TRBJ2-7; clone size: -; D gene: -; V gene: TRBV6-5; CDR3 DNA: TGTGCCAGCAGTTTTTCTGGCTCGCAGTACTTC; CDR3 protein: CASSFSGSQYF
J gene: TRBJ2-2; clone size: -; D gene: -; V gene: TRBV12-3/TRBV12-4; CDR3 DNA: TGTGCCAGCAGTTATCGCACCGGGGAGCTGTTTTTT; CDR3 protein: CASSYRTGELFF
J gene: TRBJ2-5; clone size: few; D gene: TRBD2; V gene: TRBV5-4; CDR3 DNA: TGTGCCAGCAGCTTGGAAGTGCGGGAGTGGGAGACCCAGTACTTC; CDR3 protein: CASSLEVREWETQYF
J gene: TRBJ2-1; clone size: few; D gene: TRBD2; V gene: TRBV24-1; CDR3 DNA: TGTGCCACCAGTGATTGGGGACTAGCGGGGGGCAGCTCCTACAATGAGCAGTTCTTC; CDR3 protein: CATSDWGLAGGSSYNEQFF
J gene: TRBJ2-5; clone size: few; D gene: TRBD2; V gene: TRBV4-1; CDR3 DNA: TGCGCCAGCAGCCACCCCTGGGGTCGGGGGGGCGTAGAGACCCAGTACTTC; CDR3 protein: CASSHPWGRGGVETQYF
J gene: TRBJ2-5; clone size: -; D gene: -; V gene: TRBV13; CDR3 DNA: TGTGCCAGCAGCTTACGGGGGAAGGAGACCCAGTACTTC; CDR3 protein: CASSLRGKETQYF